The source of this TCR beta chain is a study of long-term antiretroviral therapy in people with HIV (dated by TCRdb to 2021 to 2024). Describing the broader study: Collection of the earliest samples took place about a decade ahead of the 2015 WHO recommendation for immediate ART, at a time when ART was typically delayed until CD4 counts fell. Whether ART initiation and durable HIV suppression were associated with changes in peripheral blood TRB repertoire composition and diversity was tested in a retrospective serial study. A total of 192 cryopreserved PBMC samples were contributed to the cohort by 30 adults with confirmed HIV infection, with samples collected serially over a mean of about 6 years (range 1-12). About 35% of the 30 participants with HIV were female. Test extractions of a monoclonal T-cell line alongside 33 polyclonal samples showed no cross-contamination during QIAcube processing.

Sequencing of the TRB variable region was done with the immunoSEQ hsTCRB v3.0 assay at survey level resolution. The targeted TRB sequencing depth was roughly 35,000-50,000 T-cell genomes per sample. TRB libraries were pooled and sequenced on an Illumina MiSeq using a v3 150-cycle kit. On the authors' methods: Repertoire analysis ran in R within a reproducible Nextflow workflow covering QC, data transformation and analysis. Custom analyses were implemented in LymphoSeq2, an R package for AIRR-Seq data exploration. A handful of samples yielding fewer than 5000 total TRB sequences were excluded, leaving more than 150 analyzed HIV repertoires. Among the roughly 180 retained HIV repertoires, 55 to 60 were collected before ART initiation and roughly 130 after ART initiation. Repertoires were downsampled to 5000 TRB nucleotide sequences, with summary statistics averaged over 100 downsampling iterations. The analysis kept only TRB sequences whose CDR3 regions were at least seven amino acids long. A Shannon entropy-derived clonality score and the Gini coefficient were used to measure diversity. In the repertoire networks, any two of the top 5000 CDR3 amino acid sequences were connected whenever the two sequences differed by an edit distance of one. For TRB CDR3 amino acid sequences, antigen specificity groups and MHC restriction were predicted with GLIPH2. Known CMV, EBV, HIV or tissue antigen associations were flagged by matching CDR3 amino acid sequences against VDJdb and McPAS-TCR. Pre-ART, post-ART and control groups were compared with Wilcoxon signed-rank tests and Holm-Bonferroni correction. The clones in this table, taken by TCRdb from immuneACCESS, are in-frame only. Not every clone is retained; where verified, under half of the shortfall comes from an unresolved V gene, and the cause of the rest is unknown. That table furnishes V, J and clone size, whereas the DNA furnished D and trimming. Here the sample has about 39,000 clones; 80% to 90% occur a single time. The ten biggest clones cover 4% of the sample.

Findings and caveats that apply to the study as a whole: A significant increase in TRB diversity was found to be associated with ART initiation, although TRB diversity was observed to remain significantly below that of transplant donor controls even after long-term ART. Expanded TRB clones identified before ART initiation dominated the repertoire across all time points, though the dominance fluctuated and decreased in many PLHIV after ART. HIV repertoires had narrower CDR3 length ranges than controls, and the network structure suggested an antigen-experienced repertoire that shifted only slightly toward naive after ART. The samples span the years 2004 to 2017, and the ART regimens used at that time may not be as effective as current regimens. Because pre-ART samples had limited cell numbers, unsorted PBMC were profiled rather than sorted CD4+ and CD8+ T cells. Inferences about post-ART repertoire changes were limited because no data were available on ART adherence, viral resistance or therapy changes. Since PBMC availability was limited, sequencing covered only the TCR beta chain, with no alpha chain pairing.

This clone was recorded only once. This receptor's antigen is unknown. Base qualities are not recorded, but no much larger clone differs from it by a single base. To be included, a participant needed at least one PBMC sample from before ART initiation plus at least two post-ART samples. Every participant with HIV received treatment in the United States of America. Before DNA extraction, cryopreserved samples of roughly 0.9-11 million PBMC were thawed and washed. At the time of the earliest PBMC sample for each participant with HIV, ages ranged from 23 to 54 years. PBMC samples were contributed by each participant from 1-4 timepoints before ART initiation and 2-8 timepoints after ART initiation, with a median of 7 samples. Serial HIV viral load, CD4+ T-cell count, ART history and demographic data were obtained for every participant. A Qiagen kit on a QIAcube was used to extract genomic DNA from unsorted PBMC, with samples processed in batches of 12.

V gives up 6 bases and J gives up 4 bases, and the segment between their germline ends measures 9 bases. CDR1 SNHLY and CDR2 FYNNEI were looked up in the germline V gene. The CDR3 measures 12 amino acids from cysteine to phenylalanine. The retained sequence is limited to the CDR3, 36 bases, with the frame set at the first base. The sequence came from a woman aged 45 to 65 with HIV. This sample comprised unsorted PBMCs, obtained 1.2 years after starting antiretroviral therapy. The rearranged chain carries TRBV2 and TRBJ1-2, with an unclear D gene assignment. The base sequence is TGTGCCAGCAGGTGGCAGGTCTATGGCTACACCTTC. This translates into CASRWQVYGYTF.